This T cell receptor (beta chain) appears in the sequencing data of a study of cytomegalovirus exposure and HLA in healthy donors. On the study more broadly: The approximately 720 first-cohort repertoires and the 130 or so validation repertoires shared the same platform, a later analysis reported.

This clone was seen a few times. Its antigen is unidentified. The CDR3 totals 15 residues. Germline V gives CDR1 LGHNA, CDR2 YSLEER. Trimming removed 0 bases at V and 3 bases at J, with 11 bases between. Whole-study findings and limits: Rarity characterized most TCR sequences, yet some public TCRs appeared in many donors.

Generated by immunoSEQ multiplex PCR, the TCRdb table keeps only in-frame clones and is missing some. The sample yields some 170,000 clones, roughly 80% seen once. Specimen: PBMCs. This TCR derives from a man aged 25-45 years in good health and CMV-seropositive. The rearrangement links TRBV4-3 to TRBJ1-2, with D hard to call. The DNA for the CDR3 is TGCGCCAGCAGCCAAGACTGGAAAGGAGACTATGGCTACACCTTC. This sequence encodes CASSQDWKGDYGYTF.